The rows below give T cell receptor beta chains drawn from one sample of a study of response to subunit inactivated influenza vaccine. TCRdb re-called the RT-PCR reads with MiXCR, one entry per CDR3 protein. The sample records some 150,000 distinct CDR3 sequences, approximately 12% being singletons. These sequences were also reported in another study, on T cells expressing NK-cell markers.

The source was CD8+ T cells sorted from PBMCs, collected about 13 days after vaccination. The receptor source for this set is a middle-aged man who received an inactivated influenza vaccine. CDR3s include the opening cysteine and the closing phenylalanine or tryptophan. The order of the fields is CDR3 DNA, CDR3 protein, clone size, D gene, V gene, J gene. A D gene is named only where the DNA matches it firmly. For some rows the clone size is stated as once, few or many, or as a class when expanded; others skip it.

TGTGCCAGCAGCCCAAGCGGGGGGGCCTCAGATACGCAGTATTTT	CASSPSGGASDTQYF	few	TRBD2	TRBV7-9	TRBJ2-3
TGTGCCAGCAGTTTACGGGCCGGCGAAACCCAGTACTTC	CASSLRAGETQYF	-	-	TRBV12-3/TRBV12-4	TRBJ2-5
TGTGCCAGCAGTTACTCGACTCGGGGGGGCAAGAATGAGCAGTTCTTC	CASSYSTRGGKNEQFF	few	TRBD2	TRBV6-5	TRBJ2-1
TGTGCCAGCACCACGGAGGTTCTCGGGGAGCTGTTTTTT	CASTTEVLGELFF	few	-	TRBV12-3/TRBV12-4	TRBJ2-2
TGTGCCAGCAGTTTATTTGTAGCTCTAGCCAAAAACATTCAGTACTTC	CASSLFVALAKNIQYF	-	-	TRBV28	TRBJ2-4
TGTGCCAGCAGCCCGGACGGATCGGCCGGGACTAGCGACTTAGAGGGGGAGACAGATACGCAGTATTTT	CASSPDGSAGTSDLEGETDTQYF	many	TRBD2	TRBV7-4	TRBJ2-3
TGCAGTGCGAGACCTCGCAATGAGCAGTTCTTC	CSARPRNEQFF	-	-	TRBV20-1	TRBJ2-1
TGTGCCAGCAAGCAGGGCGGATGGGGAGAGACCCAGTACTTC	CASKQGGWGETQYF	medium-sized	-	TRBV2	TRBJ2-5
TGTGCCAGCAGCCCTACCGGGACAGGGTGGTCCTACGAGCAGTACTTC	CASSPTGTGWSYEQYF	many	TRBD1	TRBV7-9	TRBJ2-7
TGTGCCAGCAGCCCTAACTCGGGGTTACCCTCCCAATACAATGAGCAGTTCTTC	CASSPNSGLPSQYNEQFF	few	-	TRBV9	TRBJ2-1
TGTGCCAGCAGTGCTTCTAGCGGGAGCGTAGATACGCAGTATTTT	CASSASSGSVDTQYF	-	TRBD2	TRBV2	TRBJ2-3
TGTGCCAGCAGTGTCGGGGAGGGGATCGGGAACGAGCAGTACTTC	CASSVGEGIGNEQYF	-	TRBD2	TRBV2	TRBJ2-7
TGTGCCAGCTCACCACCGGGATTCGACAGGGGCACTTTC	CASSPPGFDRGTF	few	TRBD1	TRBV18	TRBJ2-6
TGTGCCAGCAGCGGCGATAGGGACACCACCTACGAGCAGTACTTC	CASSGDRDTTYEQYF	few	-	TRBV9	TRBJ2-7
TGTGCCAGCAGTTTAATAGCGGGGGTCAGCGATGAGCAGTTCTTC	CASSLIAGVSDEQFF	few	TRBD2	TRBV6-2/TRBV6-3	TRBJ2-1
TGTGCCAGCAGCCCGGGGCTTAATGAAAAACTGTTTTTT	CASSPGLNEKLFF	few	-	TRBV7-6	TRBJ1-4
TGTGCCAGCAGTTACTCTCGGGACGGATTTATTGGGCCCCAGCATTTT	CASSYSRDGFIGPQHF	-	-	TRBV6-5	TRBJ1-5
TGCGCCAGCAGCCAAGATACCTCAGCGAACTACAATGAGCAGTTCTTC	CASSQDTSANYNEQFF	-	-	TRBV4-3	TRBJ2-1
TGCAGCGAACGGGACAGTACCCAGCCCCAGCATTTT	CSERDSTQPQHF	few	TRBD1	TRBV29-1	TRBJ1-5
TGTGCCAGCAGCCCACCCGGACTAGGCGGAGCGACCCAGTACTTC	CASSPPGLGGATQYF	-	TRBD2	TRBV7-9	TRBJ2-5
TGTGCCAGCAGCTTAACCCGAACTAGCGGGAGGCCCAATGAGCAGTTCTTC	CASSLTRTSGRPNEQFF	few	TRBD2	TRBV7-3	TRBJ2-1
TGTGCCAGCAGTTATCTGGGCGAAAACATTCAGTACTTC	CASSYLGENIQYF	-	-	TRBV27	TRBJ2-4
TGTGCCAGCAGCCAAGGTACTAGCGGGGCGTACAATGAGCAGTTCTTC	CASSQGTSGAYNEQFF	few	TRBD2	TRBV14	TRBJ2-1
TGTGCCAGCAGTTTAATCTCGGGACGGGCAGGCGAGCAGTACTTC	CASSLISGRAGEQYF	few	-	TRBV28	TRBJ2-7
TGCGCCAGCAGCAGGGCGGCTAATGAAAAACTGTTTTTT	CASSRAANEKLFF	-	-	TRBV10-2	TRBJ1-4
TGCGCCAGCAGCCCGAGCTCCACAGGGAGGGTTGTCTATGGCTACACCTTC	CASSPSSTGRVVYGYTF	-	-	TRBV4-3	TRBJ1-2
TGTGCCAGCAGTTACCCCGGGAGCGGGGAAAAACTGTTTTTT	CASSYPGSGEKLFF	many	-	TRBV6-5	TRBJ1-4
TGTGCCAGCAGTCGGGAGACCCAGTACTTC	CASSRETQYF	many	-	TRBV25-1	TRBJ2-5
TGTGCCAGCAGTCTCTTAGCGGTCCGGGAGGGGCTTCCGAACACCGGGGAGCTGTTTTTT	CASSLLAVREGLPNTGELFF	many	TRBD2	TRBV12-3/TRBV12-4	TRBJ2-2
TGTGCCAGCAGCAGACAGGGCCGTCGAGAGACCCAGTACTTC	CASSRQGRRETQYF	few	TRBD1	TRBV28	TRBJ2-5
TGCGCCAGCAGCCAAGAAAACAGGGCTTACGAGCAGTACTTC	CASSQENRAYEQYF	many	-	TRBV4-1	TRBJ2-7
TGTGCCATCAGAGTGATGCAGCGGGACGAGCAGTTCTTC	CAIRVMQRDEQFF	-	TRBD2	TRBV10-3	TRBJ2-1
TGTGCCAGCAGCTTGGCCGGGACTAGCGGGGTGTACGAGACCCAGTACTTC	CASSLAGTSGVYETQYF	few	TRBD2	TRBV5-6	TRBJ2-5
TGCAGCGTTGGCGCAGGACAGCTCTATGGCTACACCTTC	CSVGAGQLYGYTF	-	-	TRBV29-1	TRBJ1-2
TGCGCCAGCAGCCGGACTAGCGGGGGCGGGAGTGAGCAGTTCTTC	CASSRTSGGGSEQFF	few	TRBD2	TRBV4-1	TRBJ2-1
TGCGCCAGCAGCCCGGACACGAACACTGAAGCTTTCTTT	CASSPDTNTEAFF	many	-	TRBV5-1	TRBJ1-1
TGTGCCAGCAGCTTCTTGCAAGGGGCGAATTCACCCCTCCACTTT	CASSFLQGANSPLHF	-	-	TRBV28	TRBJ1-6
TGTGCCAGCAGTCCGGAAGGCCCGAACACCGGGGAGCTGTTTTTT	CASSPEGPNTGELFF	few	-	TRBV12-3/TRBV12-4	TRBJ2-2
TGTGCCAGCAGTGAACTCATCGGACTAGCGGACTCCTACGAGCAGTACTTC	CASSELIGLADSYEQYF	-	TRBD2	TRBV2	TRBJ2-7
TGTGCCAGCAGCCACCCTGCACCGAACACCGGGGAGCTGTTTTTT	CASSHPAPNTGELFF	-	-	TRBV3-1	TRBJ2-2
TGCGCCAGCAGCCAAGAACTAGCGGCGTGGAATGAGCAGTTCTTC	CASSQELAAWNEQFF	-	TRBD2	TRBV4-1	TRBJ2-1
TGTGCCACCAGTGACGCGACAGGTCGGGAGCAGTTCTTC	CATSDATGREQFF	-	-	TRBV24-1	TRBJ2-1
TGTGCCAGCAGCTCCAGCGGGACGAACACCGGGGAGCTGTTTTTT	CASSSSGTNTGELFF	few	TRBD2	TRBV7-3	TRBJ2-2
TGCGCCAGCAGAGCGGGAGAAGGAACGTACGAGCAGTACTTC	CASRAGEGTYEQYF	many	TRBD2	TRBV5-1	TRBJ2-7
TGTGCCAGCAGTTACTCGGGACGGATCCAAGAGACCCAGTACTTC	CASSYSGRIQETQYF	many	-	TRBV6-7	TRBJ2-5
TGTGCCAGCAGCCCCCTCGGGGGGGCCAACGTCCTGACTTTC	CASSPLGGANVLTF	few	-	TRBV9	TRBJ2-6
TGTGCCAGCATCCACTGGCGATACAATGAGCAGTTCTTC	CASIHWRYNEQFF	-	-	TRBV11-2	TRBJ2-1
TGTGCCAGCAGCCAACTACAGGGGGGAAACACTGAAGCTTTCTTT	CASSQLQGGNTEAFF	few	TRBD1	TRBV16	TRBJ1-1
TGCGCCAGCAGCTTGAGGTTCAGTAATGAGCAGTTCTTC	CASSLRFSNEQFF	few	-	TRBV5-1	TRBJ2-1
TGTGCCAGCAGCTTGACGATGTCCTACAATGAGCAGTTCTTC	CASSLTMSYNEQFF	-	-	TRBV7-9	TRBJ2-1
TGTGCCAGCAGTATTCGCTTGCGCGAAAAACTGTTTTTT	CASSIRLREKLFF	few	-	TRBV6-6	TRBJ1-4
TGTGCCAGCAGCTCCTGGACAGGCCGGCAAGAGACCCAGTACTTC	CASSSWTGRQETQYF	few	TRBD1	TRBV14	TRBJ2-5
TGTGCCATCAGTGAGTCCGGGACAGAAGTTTATAATTCACCCCTCCACTTT	CAISESGTEVYNSPLHF	-	TRBD1	TRBV10-3	TRBJ1-6
TGCGCCAGCAGCCAGCCGGGACAGGGGTACGAGACCCAGTACTTC	CASSQPGQGYETQYF	few	TRBD1	TRBV4-1	TRBJ2-5
TGCAGTGCGCAAATCCGAGCGACGGATTACAATGAGCAGTTCTTC	CSAQIRATDYNEQFF	-	-	TRBV20-1	TRBJ2-1